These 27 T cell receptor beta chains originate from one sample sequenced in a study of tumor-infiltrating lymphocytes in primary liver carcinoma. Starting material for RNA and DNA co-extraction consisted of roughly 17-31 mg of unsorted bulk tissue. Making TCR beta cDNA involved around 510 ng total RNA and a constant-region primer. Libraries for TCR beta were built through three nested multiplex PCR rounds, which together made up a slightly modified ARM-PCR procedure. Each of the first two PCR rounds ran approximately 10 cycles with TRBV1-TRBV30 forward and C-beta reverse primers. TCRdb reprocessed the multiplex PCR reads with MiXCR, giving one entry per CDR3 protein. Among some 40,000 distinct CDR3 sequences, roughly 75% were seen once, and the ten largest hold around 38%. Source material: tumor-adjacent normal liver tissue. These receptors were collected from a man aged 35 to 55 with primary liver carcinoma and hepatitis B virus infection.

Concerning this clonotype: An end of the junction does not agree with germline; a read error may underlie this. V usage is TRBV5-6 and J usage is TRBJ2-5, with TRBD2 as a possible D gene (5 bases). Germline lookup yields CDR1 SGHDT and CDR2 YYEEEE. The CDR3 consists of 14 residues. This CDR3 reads CASSSEASQEAHYF. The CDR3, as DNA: TGTGCCAGCAGCTCGGAGGCTAGCCAAGAGGCCCATTACTTC.

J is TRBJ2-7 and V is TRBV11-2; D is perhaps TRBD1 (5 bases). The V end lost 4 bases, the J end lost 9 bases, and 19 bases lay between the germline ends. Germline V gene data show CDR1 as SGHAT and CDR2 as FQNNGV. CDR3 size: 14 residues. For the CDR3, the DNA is TGTGCCAGCAGCTCTAACAGGAACTCCTATATGCAGTACTTC. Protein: CASSSNRNSYMQYF.

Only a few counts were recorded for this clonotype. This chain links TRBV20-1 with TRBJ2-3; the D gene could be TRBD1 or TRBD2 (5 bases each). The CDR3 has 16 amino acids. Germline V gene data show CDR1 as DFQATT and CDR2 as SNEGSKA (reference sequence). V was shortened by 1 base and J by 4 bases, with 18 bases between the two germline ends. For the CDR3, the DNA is TGCAGTGCTAGAGGGGACGCTGGGTTTTATGCAGATACGCAGTATTTT. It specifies CSARGDAGFYADTQYF.

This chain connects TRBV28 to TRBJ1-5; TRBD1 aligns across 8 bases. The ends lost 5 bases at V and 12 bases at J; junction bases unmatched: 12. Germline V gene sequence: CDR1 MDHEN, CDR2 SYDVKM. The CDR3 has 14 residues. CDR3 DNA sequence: TGTGCCAGCAGTCTGACAGGGGCGACTCGGCACCAGCATTTT. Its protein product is CASSLTGATRHQHF.

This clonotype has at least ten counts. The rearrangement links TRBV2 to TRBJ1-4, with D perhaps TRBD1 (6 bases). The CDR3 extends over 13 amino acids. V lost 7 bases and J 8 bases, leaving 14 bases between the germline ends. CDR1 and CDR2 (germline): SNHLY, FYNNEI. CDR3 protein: CASNKDRLEKLFF. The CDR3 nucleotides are TGTGCCAGCAACAAGGACAGACTAGAAAAACTGTTTTTT.

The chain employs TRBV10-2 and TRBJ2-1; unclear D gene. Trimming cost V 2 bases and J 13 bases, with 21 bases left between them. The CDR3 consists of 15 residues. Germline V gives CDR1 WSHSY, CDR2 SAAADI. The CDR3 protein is CASSETAASYSEQFF. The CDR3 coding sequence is TGCGCCAGCAGTGAGACGGCTGCCTCCTACAGTGAACAGTTCTTC.

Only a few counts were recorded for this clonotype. CDR3 nucleotides: TGCGCCAGCGCGCGTGGGCTCGCGCTCATGAACATTGGAGCTTTCTTT. It is translated as CASARGLALMNIGAFF. This chain uses TRBV5-1 with TRBJ1-1; D call uncertain. The CDR3 is 16 amino acids. Trimming left V 7 bases short and J 10 bases short, with 29 bases between. Germline V gene data show CDR1 as SGHRS and CDR2 as YFSETQ.

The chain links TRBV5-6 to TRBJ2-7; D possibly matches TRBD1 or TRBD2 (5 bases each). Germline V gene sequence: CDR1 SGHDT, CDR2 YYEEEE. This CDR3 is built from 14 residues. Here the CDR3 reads CDRNPGPGTKEQYF. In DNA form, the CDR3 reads TGTGACAGGAACCCGGGACCGGGTACGAAAGAGCAGTACTTC.

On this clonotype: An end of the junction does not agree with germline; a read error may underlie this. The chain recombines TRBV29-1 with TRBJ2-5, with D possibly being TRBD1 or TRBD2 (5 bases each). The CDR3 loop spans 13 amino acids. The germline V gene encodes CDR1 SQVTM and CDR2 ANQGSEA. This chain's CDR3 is CSGQRVKVETQYF. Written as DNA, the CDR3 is TGCAGCGGACAGAGGGTGAAAGTAGAGACTCAGTACTTC.

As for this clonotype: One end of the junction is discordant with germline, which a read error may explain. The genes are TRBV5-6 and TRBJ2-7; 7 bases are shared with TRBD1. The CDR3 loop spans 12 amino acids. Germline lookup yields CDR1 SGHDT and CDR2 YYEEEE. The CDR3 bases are TGTCCCAGCAGTCTGACAGGGAGCGGGCAGTACTTC. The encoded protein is CPSSLTGSGQYF.

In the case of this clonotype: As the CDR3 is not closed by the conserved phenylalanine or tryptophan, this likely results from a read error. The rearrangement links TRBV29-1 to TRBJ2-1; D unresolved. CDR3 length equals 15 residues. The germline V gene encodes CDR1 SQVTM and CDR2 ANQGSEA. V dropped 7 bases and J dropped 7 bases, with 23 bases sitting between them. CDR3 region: CSDVPLVGLGNEQFS. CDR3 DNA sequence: TGCAGCGATGTCCCACTTGTGGGATTAGGGAATGAGCAGTTCTCC.

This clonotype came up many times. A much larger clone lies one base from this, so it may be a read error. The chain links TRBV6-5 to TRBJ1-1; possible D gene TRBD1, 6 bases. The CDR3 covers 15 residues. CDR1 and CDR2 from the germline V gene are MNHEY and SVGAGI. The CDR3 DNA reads TGTGCCAGCAGTTACTCGCCAACAGGGAACACTGGAGCTTTCTTT. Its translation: CASSYSPTGNTGAFF.

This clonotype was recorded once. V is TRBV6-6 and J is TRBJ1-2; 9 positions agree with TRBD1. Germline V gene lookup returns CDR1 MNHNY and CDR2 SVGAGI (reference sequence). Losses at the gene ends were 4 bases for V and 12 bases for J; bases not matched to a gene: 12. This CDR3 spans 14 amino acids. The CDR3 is CASSWTQGARGNTF. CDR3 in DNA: TGTGCCAGCAGTTGGACACAGGGGGCGCGTGGTAACACCTTC.

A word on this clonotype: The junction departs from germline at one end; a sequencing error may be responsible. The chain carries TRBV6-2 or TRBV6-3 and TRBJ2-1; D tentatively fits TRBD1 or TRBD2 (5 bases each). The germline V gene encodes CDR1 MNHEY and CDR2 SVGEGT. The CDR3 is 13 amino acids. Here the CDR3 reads CACSWDGYNGQFF. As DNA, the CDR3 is TGTGCCTGCAGCTGGGACGGTTACAATGGGCAGTTCTTC.

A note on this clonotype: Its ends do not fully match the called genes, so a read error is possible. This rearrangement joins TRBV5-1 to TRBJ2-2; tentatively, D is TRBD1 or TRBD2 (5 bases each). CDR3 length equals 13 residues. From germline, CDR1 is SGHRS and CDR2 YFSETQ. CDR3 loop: CASSRDSTGVLFF. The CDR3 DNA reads TGCGCCAGTAGCCGAGACAGTACCGGGGTGCTGTTTTTT.

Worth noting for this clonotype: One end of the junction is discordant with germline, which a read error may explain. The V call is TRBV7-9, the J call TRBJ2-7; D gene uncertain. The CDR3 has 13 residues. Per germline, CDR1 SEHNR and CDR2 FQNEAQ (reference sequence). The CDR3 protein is CASSLDQAYEQYF. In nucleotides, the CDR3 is TGTGCCAGCAGTTTAGATCAGGCTTACGAGCAGTACTTC. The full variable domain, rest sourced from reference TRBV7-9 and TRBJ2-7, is DTGVSQNPRHKITKRGQNVTFRCDPISEHNRLYWYRQTLGQGPEFLTYFQNEAQLEKSRLLSDRFSAERPKGSFSTLEIQRTEQGDSAMYLCASSLDQAYEQYFGPGTRLTVT.

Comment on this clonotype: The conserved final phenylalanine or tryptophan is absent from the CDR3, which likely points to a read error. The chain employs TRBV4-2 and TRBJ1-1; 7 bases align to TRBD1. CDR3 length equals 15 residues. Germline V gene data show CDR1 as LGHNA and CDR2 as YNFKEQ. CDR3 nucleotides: TGTGTCAGCAGCCAAGAACCGACCAACAGGGGAAAAGCTTTCATT. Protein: CVSSQEPTNRGKAFI.

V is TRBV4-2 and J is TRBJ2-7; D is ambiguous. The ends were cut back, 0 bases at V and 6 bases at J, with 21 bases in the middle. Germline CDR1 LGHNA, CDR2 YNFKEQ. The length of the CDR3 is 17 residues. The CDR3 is CASSQDRFHKPGCEQYF. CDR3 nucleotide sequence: TGTGCCAGCAGCCAAGATCGGTTCCACAAGCCGGGCTGCGAGCAGTACTTC.

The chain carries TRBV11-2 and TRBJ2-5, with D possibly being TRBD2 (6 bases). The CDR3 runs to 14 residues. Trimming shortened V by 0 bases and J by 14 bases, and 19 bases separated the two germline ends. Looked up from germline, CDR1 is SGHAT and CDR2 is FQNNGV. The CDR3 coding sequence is TGTGCCAGCAGCTTAGAGACTACCGGGAGTAGAGACTACTTC. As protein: CASSLETTGSRDYF.

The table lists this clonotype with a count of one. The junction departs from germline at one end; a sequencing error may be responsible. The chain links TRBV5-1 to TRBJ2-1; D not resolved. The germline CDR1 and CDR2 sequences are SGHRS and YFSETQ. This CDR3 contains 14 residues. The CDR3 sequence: CATSLSGGYNGQFF. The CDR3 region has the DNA TGCGCCACCAGCTTAAGTGGCGGATACAATGGGCAGTTCTTC.

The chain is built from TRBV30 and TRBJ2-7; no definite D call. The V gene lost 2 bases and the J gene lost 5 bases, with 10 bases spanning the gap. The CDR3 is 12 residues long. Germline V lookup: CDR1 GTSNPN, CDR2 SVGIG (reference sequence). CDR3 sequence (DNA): TGTGCCTGGAGTACCCCCATTAACGAGCAGTACTTC. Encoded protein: CAWSTPINEQYF.

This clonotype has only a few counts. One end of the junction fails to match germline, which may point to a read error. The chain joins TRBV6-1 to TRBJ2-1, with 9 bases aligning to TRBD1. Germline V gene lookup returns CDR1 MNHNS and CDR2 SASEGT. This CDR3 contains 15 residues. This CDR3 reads CASNETGGMYNEHFF. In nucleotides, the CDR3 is TGTGCCAGCAATGAGACAGGGGGTATGTACAATGAGCATTTCTTC.

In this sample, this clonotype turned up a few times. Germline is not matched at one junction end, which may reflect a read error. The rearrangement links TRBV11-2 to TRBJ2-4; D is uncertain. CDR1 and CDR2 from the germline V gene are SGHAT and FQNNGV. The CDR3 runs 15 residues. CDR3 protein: CTSTTSALAKNIQYF. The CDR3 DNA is TGTACCAGCACCACCTCAGCGTTAGCCAAAAACATTCAGTACTTC.

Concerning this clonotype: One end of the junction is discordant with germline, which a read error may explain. The CDR3 reads CTSSQDKGTADAEYF. CDR3 sequence (DNA): TGCACCAGCAGCCAAGATAAGGGGACTGCAGACGCGGAGTACTTC. The chain recombines TRBV4-3 with TRBJ2-7, with D possibly matching TRBD2 (6 bases). The CDR3 spans 15 residues. Germline values: CDR1 LGHNA, CDR2 YSLEER.

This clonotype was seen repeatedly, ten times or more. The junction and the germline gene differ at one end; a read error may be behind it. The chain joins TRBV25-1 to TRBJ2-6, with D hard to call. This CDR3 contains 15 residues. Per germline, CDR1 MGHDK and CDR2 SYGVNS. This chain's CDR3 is CASGEEAAGANVLTF. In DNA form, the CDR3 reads TGTGCCAGCGGTGAAGAGGCAGCTGGGGCCAACGTCCTGACTTTC.

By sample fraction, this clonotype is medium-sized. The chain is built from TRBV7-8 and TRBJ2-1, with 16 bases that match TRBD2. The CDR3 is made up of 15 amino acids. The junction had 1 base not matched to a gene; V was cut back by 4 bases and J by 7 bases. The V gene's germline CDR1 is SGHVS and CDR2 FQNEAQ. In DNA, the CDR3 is TGTGCCAGCAGCTCGGGACTAGCGGGAGGGAATGAGCAGTTCTTC. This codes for CASSSGLAGGNEQFF.

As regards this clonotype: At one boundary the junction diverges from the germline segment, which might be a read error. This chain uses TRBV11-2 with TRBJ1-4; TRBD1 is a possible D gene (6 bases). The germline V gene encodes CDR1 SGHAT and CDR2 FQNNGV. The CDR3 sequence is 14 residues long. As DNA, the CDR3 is TGTACCAGCAGCTTAGATCTTGGGGGGCTCAGACTGTCTTTT. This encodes CTSSLDLGGLRLSF.